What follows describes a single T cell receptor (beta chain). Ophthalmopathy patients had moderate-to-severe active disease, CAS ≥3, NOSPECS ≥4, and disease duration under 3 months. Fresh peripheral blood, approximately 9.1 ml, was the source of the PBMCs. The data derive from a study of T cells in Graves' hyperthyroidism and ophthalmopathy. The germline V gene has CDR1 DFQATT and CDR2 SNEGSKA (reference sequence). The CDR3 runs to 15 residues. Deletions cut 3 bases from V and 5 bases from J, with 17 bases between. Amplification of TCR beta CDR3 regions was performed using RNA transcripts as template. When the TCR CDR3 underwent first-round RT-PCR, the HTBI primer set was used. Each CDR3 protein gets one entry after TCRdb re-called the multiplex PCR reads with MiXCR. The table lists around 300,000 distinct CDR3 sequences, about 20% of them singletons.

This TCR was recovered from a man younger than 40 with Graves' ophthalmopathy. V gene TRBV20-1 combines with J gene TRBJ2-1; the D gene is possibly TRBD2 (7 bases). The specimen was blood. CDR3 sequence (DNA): TGCAGTGCTAGGATCTTGGGGGGGGCACACAATGAGCAGTTCTTC. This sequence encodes CSARILGGAHNEQFF.